Below are 27 T cell receptor beta chains sequenced from a single sample in a study of T cells after yellow fever vaccination. TCRdb processed the 5' RACE reads anew with MiXCR; each CDR3 protein has one entry. The profile shows some 600,000 distinct CDR3 sequences, about 12% of them singletons. The sequences come from PBMCs, collected on the day of the yellow fever booster vaccination. The receptors come from a man under 40 who received the YFV17D yellow fever vaccine.

The chain employs TRBV9 and TRBJ2-3; 8 nucleotides match TRBD2. The J segment lost 5 bases and the V segment lost 2 bases, leaving 7 bases of the junction unmatched. CDR1 is SGDLS, CDR2 YYNGEE, per germline. The CDR3 extends over 15 amino acids. Here the CDR3 reads CASSVGAGEGDTQYF. The CDR3 bases are TGTGCCAGCAGCGTTGGAGCGGGAGAGGGAGATACGCAGTATTTT. Combining the CDR3 with reference TRBV9 and TRBJ2-3 gives the whole variable domain DSGVTQTPKHLITATGQRVTLRCSPRSGDLSVYWYQQSLDQGLQFLIQYYNGEERAKGNILERFSAQQFPDLHSELNLSSLELGDSALYFCASSVGAGEGDTQYFGPGTRLTVL.

There are many counts of this clonotype. V usage is TRBV20-1 and J usage is TRBJ2-2, with D hard to call. This CDR3 contains 13 residues. The germline gives CDR1 DFQATT, CDR2 SNEGSKA (reference sequence). V was pared by 6 bases and J by 3 bases, with 11 bases between. DNA of the CDR3: TGCAGTGCATTAGGAGTACACACCGGGGAGCTGTTTTTT. This translates into CSALGVHTGELFF.

The chain recombines TRBV20-1 with TRBJ2-4; weak D call: TRBD1 (7 bases). Trimming shortened V by 2 bases and J by 6 bases, and 11 bases separated the two germline ends. The germline CDR1 and CDR2 sequences are DFQATT and SNEGSKA (reference sequence). This CDR3 is built from 13 residues. CDR3 nucleotides: TGCAGTGCTAGAAGGCAGGGGGGAAACATTCAGTACTTC. This sequence encodes CSARRQGGNIQYF.

This clonotype came up a few times. The J gene is TRBJ2-1, the V gene TRBV12-3 or TRBV12-4, with TRBD2 identical over 7 bases. V was pared by 3 bases and J by 4 bases, with 3 bases of the junction left unmatched. This CDR3 has 14 residues. Written as DNA, the CDR3 is TGTGCCAGCAGTTTTGAGCGGGATTACAATGAGCAGTTCTTC. This encodes CASSFERDYNEQFF.

This clonotype was observed a single time. Just one base apart from a much larger clone, this may be a read error. The chain carries TRBV29-1 and TRBJ2-7; either TRBD1 or TRBD2 may fit D (5 bases each). The J call is in doubt because the DNA end fits TRBJ2-1 better. The CDR3 is made up of 14 amino acids. Germline V CDR1 and CDR2: SQVTM, ANQGSEA. For the CDR3, the DNA is TGCAGCGTTGGAGGGGCAGCGACCTCCTACGAGCAGTTCTTC. Translation gives CSVGGAATSYEQFF.

This clonotype occurred a few times. The chain links TRBV5-1 to TRBJ2-2; D might be TRBD2 (6 bases). Trimming left V 6 bases short and J 5 bases short, with 17 bases between. Germline CDR1 is SGHRS and CDR2 is YFSETQ. The CDR3 is 15 residues long. In DNA form, the CDR3 reads TGCGCCAGCATACCCGGGAGTCTTTTGACCGGGGAGCTGTTTTTT. It yields the protein CASIPGSLLTGELFF.

In this sample, this clonotype turned up a few times. This rearrangement joins TRBV7-9 to TRBJ1-4; TRBD1 agrees at 7 bases. The CDR3 consists of 15 residues. Unmatched junction bases numbered 5, after V lost 2 bases and J lost 5 bases. Germline CDR1 is SEHNR and CDR2 is FQNEAQ (reference sequence). The CDR3: CASSLRDSLNEKLFF. In DNA form, the CDR3 reads TGTGCCAGCAGCTTAAGGGACAGTCTAAATGAAAAACTGTTTTTT.

The V and J genes are TRBV5-6 and TRBJ2-7; D is perhaps TRBD2 (5 bases). Germline CDR1 is SGHDT and CDR2 is YYEEEE. Trimming took off 2 bases at V and 0 bases at J, with 12 bases between the two ends. The CDR3 totals 15 residues. CDR3 DNA: TGTGCCAGCAGCTTCCAAATACGGGGCTCCTACGAGCAGTACTTC. Its protein is CASSFQIRGSYEQYF.

In its sample, this clonotype was seen a few times. The chain carries TRBV15 and TRBJ2-7; D might be TRBD1 or TRBD2, each matching 7 bases. The germline gives CDR1 LNHNV, CDR2 YYDKDF (reference sequence). The CDR3 totals 15 residues. V gave up 1 base and J gave up 5 bases, with 15 bases separating them. This chain's CDR3 is CATSRVGEGQHEQYF. The DNA of the CDR3 is TGTGCCACCAGCAGAGTCGGGGAGGGACAGCACGAGCAGTACTTC.

Ten or more counts support this clonotype. The rearrangement links TRBV9 to TRBJ1-1; 7 bases align to TRBD1. Germline-derived CDR1 and CDR2 are SGDLS and YYNGEE. Trimming took 4 bases from V and 4 from J; bases not matched to a gene: 7. The CDR3 extends over 14 amino acids. CDR3 DNA sequence: TGTGCCAGCAGCCTCACAGGGGAAGGCACTGAAGCTTTCTTT. This sequence encodes CASSLTGEGTEAFF.

In its sample, this clonotype was seen a few times. The rearrangement links TRBV20-1 to TRBJ2-3, with TRBD1 matching over 8 bases. With 4 bases clipped from V and 3 bases from J, the junction kept 9 bases outside the gene matches. Germline V gene data show CDR1 as DFQATT and CDR2 as SNEGSKA (reference sequence). This CDR3 contains 15 residues. The CDR3: CSAINPGGATDTQYF. CDR3 DNA sequence: TGCAGTGCTATTAACCCAGGGGGCGCGACAGATACGCAGTATTTT.

The chain couples TRBV2 to TRBJ2-5, with 9 positions matching TRBD1. The CDR3 has 13 amino acids. From germline, CDR1 is SNHLY and CDR2 FYNNEI. V lost 8 bases to trimming and J lost 5 bases; unmatched junction nucleotides: 6. The DNA for the CDR3 is TGTGCCAGCGGGGACAGGGTTTTCGAGACCCAGTACTTC. Its translation: CASGDRVFETQYF.

This clonotype turned up a few times. The CDR3 loop is CASRLGVGRTEAFF. The CDR3 DNA reads as TGTGCCAGCAGACTGGGGGTGGGGCGAACTGAAGCTTTCTTT. The rearrangement links TRBV7-2 to TRBJ1-1; the D gene is possibly TRBD1 (5 bases). CDR1 and CDR2 from the germline V gene are SGHTA and FQGNSA. V shed 6 bases and J shed 5 bases, with 16 bases lying between them. The CDR3 covers 14 residues.

This clonotype was counted ten times or more. The rearrangement joins TRBV5-5 to TRBJ1-4, with 9 bases lining up with TRBD1. The CDR3 is made up of 14 amino acids. V lost 4 bases, J lost 7 bases, and 5 bases stayed unmatched. Germline-derived CDR1 and CDR2 are SGHKS and YYEKEE (reference sequence). The CDR3 here is CASSLGQGFEKLFF. Here the CDR3 DNA reads TGTGCCAGCAGCCTCGGACAGGGGTTTGAAAAACTGTTTTTT.

The chain recombines TRBV5-1 with TRBJ2-2; 9 bases match TRBD1. The CDR3 totals 14 residues. V gave up 6 bases and J gave up 6 bases; unmatched junction bases: 6. Germline V CDR1 and CDR2: SGHRS, YFSETQ. As DNA, the CDR3 is TGCGCCAGCAACACGGGACAGGGCTCCGGGGAGCTGTTTTTT. Translated, it gives CASNTGQGSGELFF.

This clonotype was observed a few times. The chain couples TRBV4-3 to TRBJ2-1, with TRBD1 identical over 9 bases. Looked up from germline, CDR1 is LGHNA and CDR2 is YSLEER. The CDR3 extends over 18 amino acids. V was clipped by 1 base and J by 4 bases; unmatched bases: 11. The CDR3, as DNA: TGCGCCAGCAGCCAAGGGGGTCCGTGGGACAGGGCTTACAATGAGCAGTTCTTC. Translation: CASSQGGPWDRAYNEQFF.

V usage is TRBV5-6 and J usage is TRBJ2-1; weak D call: TRBD1 (6 bases). Germline V gene lookup returns CDR1 SGHDT and CDR2 YYEEEE. The V end was cut by 8 bases, the J end by 0 bases, with 9 bases between. The CDR3 runs to 13 residues. CDR3 loop: CASDRSSYNEQFF. In DNA form, the CDR3 reads TGTGCCAGTGACAGGAGCTCCTACAATGAGCAGTTCTTC.

This clonotype occurred a few times. This chain links TRBV4-3 with TRBJ2-7; D gene uncertain. V was pared by 0 bases and J by 7 bases, with 10 bases between. The CDR3 loop spans 13 amino acids. Per the germline V gene, CDR1 is LGHNA and CDR2 is YSLEER. The CDR3 nucleotides are TGCGCCAGCAGCCAAGAGGGGTGGGAAGAGCAGTACTTC. It yields the protein CASSQEGWEEQYF.

The chain combines TRBV3-1 with TRBJ2-2; D gene ambiguous. The CDR3 runs to 15 residues. The V gene's germline CDR1 is LGHDT and CDR2 YNNKEL (reference sequence). V dropped 5 bases and J dropped 0 bases, with 10 bases sitting between them. The CDR3, as DNA: TGTGCCAGCAGCGGAAGGTTGGCGAACACCGGGGAGCTGTTTTTT. Amino acid sequence: CASSGRLANTGELFF.

J is TRBJ1-5 and V is TRBV29-1; weak D call: TRBD1 (5 bases). The CDR3 has 13 residues. Germline lookup yields CDR1 SQVTM and CDR2 ANQGSEA. V dropped 5 bases and J dropped 5 bases, with 13 bases sitting between them. CDR3 nucleotide sequence: TGCAGCGTTCTGGCAGGGTGGGATCAGCCCCAGCATTTT. Its protein is CSVLAGWDQPQHF.

This clonotype has a handful of counts. The chain recombines TRBV19 with TRBJ2-1; 10 bases fit TRBD2. The CDR3 has 20 residues. The trim removed 1 base at V and 2 bases at J, leaving 14 bases unmatched. CDR1 and CDR2 from the germline V gene are LNHDA and SQIVND (reference sequence). The CDR3 reads CASSIGPPGLASIPYNEQFF. Here the CDR3 DNA reads TGTGCCAGTAGTATAGGTCCCCCGGGACTAGCGAGTATTCCCTACAATGAGCAGTTCTTC.

This clonotype was detected a few times. The gene calls are TRBV11-2 and TRBJ2-7; D is unresolved. CDR1 SGHAT and CDR2 FQNNGV come from the germline V gene. The length of the CDR3 is 14 residues. The ends were cut back, 2 bases at V and 2 bases at J, with 10 bases in the middle. CDR3 sequence (DNA): TGTGCCAGCAGCTTAAGTCACAGCACCTACGAGCAGTACTTC. Amino acid sequence: CASSLSHSTYEQYF.

In its sample, this clonotype was seen a few times. The V gene is TRBV20-1, the J gene TRBJ2-3, with 12 nucleotides matching TRBD2. The V gene's germline CDR1 is DFQATT and CDR2 SNEGSKA (reference sequence). Trimming at V came to 6 bases and at J to 3 bases, leaving 10 bases not matched to a gene. The CDR3 is 16 amino acids. CDR3 coding DNA: TGCAGTGCCACCCGGACTAGCGGGACTCGAACAGATACGCAGTATTTT. Translation gives CSATRTSGTRTDTQYF.

This clonotype was found many times. This chain connects TRBV14 to TRBJ2-7, with D perhaps matching TRBD1 (5 bases). Between the trimmed V and J ends, which lost 4 bases and 4 bases, there was a span of 14 bases. This CDR3 is built from 14 residues. From germline, CDR1 is SGHDN and CDR2 FVKESK. This CDR3 reads CASSRRQGGYEQYF. Written as DNA, the CDR3 is TGTGCCAGCAGCCGAAGGCAGGGTGGGTACGAGCAGTACTTC.

The genes are TRBV5-1 and TRBJ2-1; no definite D call. The V end was cut by 2 bases, the J end by 8 bases, with 11 bases between. The CDR3 covers 13 residues. Germline CDR1 SGHRS, CDR2 YFSETQ. CDR3 sequence: CASSLAVVDEQFF. The CDR3 DNA reads TGCGCCAGCAGCTTAGCCGTCGTCGATGAGCAGTTCTTC.

The J gene is TRBJ2-1, the V gene TRBV6-5; no clear D. This CDR3 spans 14 amino acids. Trimming cost V 0 bases and J 5 bases, with 8 bases left between them. CDR1 MNHEY and CDR2 SVGAGI come from the germline V gene. The CDR3 sequence is CASSYSDRNNEQFF. The CDR3 DNA sequence: TGTGCCAGCAGTTACTCGGACCGGAACAATGAGCAGTTCTTC.

This clonotype appeared many times. The chain joins TRBV7-8 to TRBJ1-1, with D uncertain. The CDR3 runs to 14 residues. Germline assignment: CDR1 SGHVS and CDR2 FQNEAQ. The V end was cut by 5 bases, the J end by 3 bases, with 13 bases between. CDR3 in amino acids: CASSQIFGHTEAFF. The CDR3 coding sequence is TGTGCCAGCAGCCAGATTTTTGGTCACACTGAAGCTTTCTTT.